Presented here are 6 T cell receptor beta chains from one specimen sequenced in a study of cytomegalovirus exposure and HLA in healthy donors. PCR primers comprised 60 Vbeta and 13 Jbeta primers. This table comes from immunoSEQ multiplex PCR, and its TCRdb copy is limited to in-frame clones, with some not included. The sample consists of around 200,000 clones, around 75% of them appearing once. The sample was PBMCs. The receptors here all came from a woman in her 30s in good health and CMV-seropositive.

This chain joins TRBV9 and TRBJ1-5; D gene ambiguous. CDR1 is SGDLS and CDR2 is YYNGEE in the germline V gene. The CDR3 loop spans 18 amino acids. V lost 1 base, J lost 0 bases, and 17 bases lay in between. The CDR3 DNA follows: TGTGCCAGCAGCGTACCCCCGTGGTTGGCTTATAGCAATCAGCCCCAGCATTTT. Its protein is CASSVPPWLAYSNQPQHF.

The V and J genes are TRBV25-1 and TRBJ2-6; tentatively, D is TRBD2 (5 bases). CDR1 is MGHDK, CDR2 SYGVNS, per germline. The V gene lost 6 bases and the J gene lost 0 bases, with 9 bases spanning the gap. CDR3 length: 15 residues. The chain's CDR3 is CASSLAGSGANVLTF. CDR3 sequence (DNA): TGTGCCAGCAGCCTTGCGGGCTCTGGGGCCAACGTCCTGACTTTC.

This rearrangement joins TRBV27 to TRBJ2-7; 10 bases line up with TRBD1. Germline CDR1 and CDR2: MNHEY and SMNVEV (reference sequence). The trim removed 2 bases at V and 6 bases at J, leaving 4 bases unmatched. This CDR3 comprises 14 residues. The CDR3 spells CASSLDDRGREQYF. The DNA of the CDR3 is TGTGCCAGCAGTTTAGATGACAGGGGGCGCGAGCAGTACTTC.

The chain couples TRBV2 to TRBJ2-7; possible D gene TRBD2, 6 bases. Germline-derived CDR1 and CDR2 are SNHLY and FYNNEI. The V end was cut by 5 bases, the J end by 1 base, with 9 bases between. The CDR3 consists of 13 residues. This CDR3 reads CASSPLASYEQYF. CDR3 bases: TGTGCCAGCAGTCCACTAGCTTCCTACGAGCAGTACTTC. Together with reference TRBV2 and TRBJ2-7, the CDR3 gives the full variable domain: EPEVTQTPSHQVTQMGQEVILRCVPISNHLYFYWYRQILGQKVEFLVSFYNNEISEKSEIFDDQFSVERPDGSNFTLKIRSTKLEDSAMYFCASSPLASYEQYFGPGTRLTVT.

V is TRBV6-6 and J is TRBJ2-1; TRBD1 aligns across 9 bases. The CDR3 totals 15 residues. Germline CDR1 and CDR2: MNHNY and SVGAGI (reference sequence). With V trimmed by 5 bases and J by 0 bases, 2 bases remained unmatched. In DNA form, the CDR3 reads TGTGCCAGCAGTGACAGGGGGAGCTCCTACAATGAGCAGTTCTTC. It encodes CASSDRGSSYNEQFF.

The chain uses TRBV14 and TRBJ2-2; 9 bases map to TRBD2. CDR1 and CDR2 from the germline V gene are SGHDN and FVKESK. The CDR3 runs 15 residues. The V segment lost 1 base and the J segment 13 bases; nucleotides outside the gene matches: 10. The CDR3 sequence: CASSQGPSGRFRLFF. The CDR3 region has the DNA TGTGCCAGCAGCCAAGGGCCCAGCGGGAGGTTCCGGCTGTTTTTT.